This paragraph covers one TCR beta chain sequence. It lacks a known antigen. No qualities accompany the bases; no much larger clone lies one base away. The sample comes from a study of blood T cell repertoires in COVID-19 (dated by TCRdb to the early 2020s). A note on the overall study: Samples from collaborators originated in the United States, Italy and Spain and spanned both the acute and convalescent phases of COVID-19. Sample metadata almost always included a de-identified subject ID, COVID-19 status, age in years and sex. Samples came from the ongoing ImmuneRACE study (first 160 participants) plus 1,254 subjects from 6 global collaborators. Where available, HLA class I and class II types were obtained from metadata supplied by the sample provider rather than from assay-based typing. The prospective study material was composed of cDNA or gDNA derived from T cells, B-cell-depleted T cells, or PBMCs. Subjects who had been exposed to COVID-19, were actively infected with it, or had recovered from it provided the deeply sampled blood TCRbeta repertoires that made up the dataset. A freely available public database, intended as a resource for researchers studying the immune response to SARS-CoV-2, is where the repertoires were released.

Broader findings and caveats from the paper: How much clinical and demographic metadata was included differed by source and by participant, and the metadata was provided uncurated.

In the prospective study, participants were about 18 to 89 years old, resided in about two dozen geographic areas of the United States, and were enrolled through a virtual design. To assign participants to cohorts, the prospective study relied on clinical history that participants themselves reported in a screening survey and a study questionnaire. Recovered participants in ImmuneRACE Cohort 3 were defined by two consecutive negative NP/OP PCR tests, clearance by a healthcare professional, or resolution of symptoms. Mobile phlebotomists in the prospective study collected whole blood, serum and a nasopharyngeal or oropharyngeal swab from every participant. Prospective study participants could optionally give additional blood draws and questionnaires over a roughly 2-month period. Blood samples from the prospective study were shipped frozen or at room temperature prior to DNA extraction. The V end loses 2 bases and the J end loses 3 bases, and a stretch of 10 bases separates them. The CDR3 runs 13 residues from the cysteine to the phenylalanine. The sequence is cut down to CDR3 DNA, 39 bases in frame from base 1. CDR1 is given as SQVTM and CDR2 as ANQGSEA, both from the germline V gene.

The immunoSEQ Assay, a bias-controlled multiplex PCR, was used to amplify TCRbeta CDR3 regions from genomic DNA. In the authors' own workflow: Within the assay, amplification of reference gene primers was used to estimate how many nucleated cells each sample contained. Sequence reads were collapsed and filtered to measure the absolute abundance of every unique TCRbeta CDR3 rearrangement. For each sample, productive Simpson clonality was calculated as the square root of Simpson's diversity index over productive rearrangements. In its TCRdb copy, this immuneACCESS table keeps in-frame sequences only and misses some clones. Where compared with another copy, unresolved V genes explain less than half of these, and the others have no known cause. Clone size and the V and J calls come from that table; the DNA yielded D and trimming. Present in this sample are roughly 290,000 clones, roughly nine tenths of which were seen just once. The ten biggest clones cover 1.5% to 2% of the sample.

The chain is assembled from TRBV29-1 and TRBJ1-2; the D gene remains uncertain. Sequences were obtained from PBMCs or T cells enriched from blood (not recorded which). The sequence was collected from a woman in her thirties or forties who had recovered from COVID-19. The CDR3 corresponds to CSVENPVHYGYTF. The base sequence is TGCAGCGTTGAAAACCCAGTTCACTATGGCTACACCTTC.